This entry is about one T cell receptor beta chain. These data come from a study of PD-L1 blockade in urothelial cancer. The overall study: Earlier, patients had received 0 to 3 chemotherapy regimens. Blood yielded a median of around 150,000 T cells per sample.

Time point in this sample: pretreatment peripheral blood. Diagnoses among patients were locally advanced or metastatic urothelial carcinoma. There were between 1 and 8 samples from each patient, taken pretreatment and on-treatment. Generated by immunoSEQ multiplex PCR, the TCRdb table keeps only in-frame clones and is missing some. Among about 87,000 clones listed, roughly 90% were seen once. In germline, CDR1 is SGHAT, CDR2 FQNNGV. The J segment lost 4 bases and the V segment lost 1 base, leaving 9 bases of the junction unmatched. The CDR3 loop spans 18 amino acids. The chain links TRBV11-2 to TRBJ2-5, with 13 bases that match TRBD2. This sequence was found in a woman of 80 years or more with urothelial cancer. The source was PBMCs, collected around atezolizumab (anti-PD-L1) treatment. CDR3 bases: TGTGCCAGCAGCTTAGTAGGGACTAGCGGGAAAATCAGAGAGACCCAGTACTTC. This gives the protein CASSLVGTSGKIRETQYF.